Presented here are 13 T cell receptor beta chains from one specimen sequenced in a study of blood T cell repertoires in COVID-19. Repertoires were generated with immunoSEQ multiplex PCR, while TCRdb's copy carries only in-frame clones and drops some. The top ten hold about 39% of the sample, which has approximately 140,000 clones, roughly 84% seen once. Sequencing used peripheral blood. The origin of the receptors is a human donor in a cohort sampled during active COVID-19.

The genes are TRBV19 and TRBJ1-2; 7 nucleotides agree with TRBD1. The CDR3 consists of 15 residues. V was pared by 4 bases and J by 2 bases, with 7 bases of the junction left unmatched. Germline CDR1 and CDR2: LNHDA and SQIVND (reference sequence). In DNA, the CDR3 is TGTGCCAGTAGTACGAGACAGGGCAAGAACTATGGCTACACCTTC. Encoded protein: CASSTRQGKNYGYTF.

The chain carries TRBV27 and TRBJ1-1, with D uncertain. The CDR3 sequence is 13 residues long. The germline CDR1 and CDR2 sequences are MNHEY and SMNVEV (reference sequence). V was shortened by 6 bases and J by 1 base, with 9 bases between the two germline ends. In DNA, the CDR3 is TGTGCCAGCAGCTATTGGGCGAACACTGAAGCTTTCTTT. Residues: CASSYWANTEAFF.

The table lists this clone with a few counts. This chain's CDR3 is CAWSPKLAYRTDTQYF. Written as DNA, the CDR3 is TGTGCCTGGAGTCCCAAACTAGCGTACCGCACAGATACGCAGTATTTT. The chain has TRBV30 and TRBJ2-3; 7 bases match TRBD2. The germline gives CDR1 GTSNPN, CDR2 SVGIG (reference sequence). The ends lost 2 bases at V and 1 base at J; junction bases unmatched: 9. CDR3 size: 16 residues.

This CDR3 is CASSRGTATGELFF. CDR3 coding DNA: TGTGCCAGCAGCCGAGGGACAGCCACCGGGGAGCTGTTTTTT. The rearrangement uses TRBV7-8 and TRBJ2-2, with 7 bases identical to TRBD1. The V segment lost 5 bases and the J segment 4 bases; nucleotides outside the gene matches: 4. CDR1 and CDR2 from the germline V gene are SGHVS and FQNEAQ. CDR3 length: 14 residues.

Here the CDR3 reads CASSRSFLGDTEAFF. The CDR3, as DNA: TGCGCCAGCAGTCGGAGCTTTTTAGGGGACACTGAAGCTTTCTTT. The chain combines TRBV4-3 with TRBJ1-1, with a weak D call TRBD1 (5 bases). The germline CDR1 and CDR2 sequences are LGHNA and YSLEER. The V end lost 6 bases, the J end lost 3 bases, and 17 bases lay between the germline ends. This CDR3 spans 15 amino acids.

V and J are TRBV5-4 and TRBJ2-7, with TRBD1 matching 9 bases. The CDR3 runs to 15 residues. Germline lookup yields CDR1 SGHNT and CDR2 YYREEE (reference sequence). Losses at the gene ends were 3 bases for V and 0 bases for J; bases not matched to a gene: 4. In DNA, the CDR3 is TGTGCCAGCAGCTCGCTGGGACAGGGCTCCTACGAGCAGTACTTC. It encodes CASSSLGQGSYEQYF.

The chain links TRBV7-2 to TRBJ2-3; 8 positions match TRBD1. The V and J ends lost 6 bases and 1 base, in that order; junction bases with no gene match: 9. The CDR3 totals 16 residues. The germline gives CDR1 SGHTA, CDR2 FQGNSA. The CDR3: CASRKGRGRGTDTQYF. The CDR3 DNA follows: TGTGCCAGCAGAAAAGGCAGGGGGCGCGGCACAGATACGCAGTATTTT.

This clone was recorded a few times. The chain links TRBV9 to TRBJ2-3, with a tentative D call TRBD2 (7 bases). Germline V gene lookup returns CDR1 SGDLS and CDR2 YYNGEE. With 4 bases removed from V and 4 bases from J, the gap between germline ends came to 16 bases. There are 15 residues in the CDR3. The CDR3 reads CASSLYREGADTQYF. CDR3 coding DNA: TGTGCCAGCAGCCTCTACAGGGAGGGAGCAGATACGCAGTATTTT.

The chain has TRBV28 and TRBJ1-1; 8 nucleotides align to TRBD1. Trimming took 6 bases from V and 3 from J; bases not matched to a gene: 6. The CDR3 contains 14 residues. The germline CDR1 and CDR2 sequences are MDHEN and SYDVKM. The CDR3 spells CASSRDRGYTEAFF. CDR3 nucleotide sequence: TGTGCCAGCAGCCGAGACAGGGGATACACTGAAGCTTTCTTT.

The chain carries TRBV7-2 and TRBJ2-2, with TRBD2 matching 9 bases. Trimming cost V 3 bases and J 5 bases; bases outside gene matches: 10. The CDR3 sequence is 17 residues long. Germline V gene sequence: CDR1 SGHTA, CDR2 FQGNSA. In DNA form, the CDR3 reads TGTGCCAGCAGCTTTCGAGCGGGACTAGCCCCGACCGGGGAGCTGTTTTTT. This translates into CASSFRAGLAPTGELFF.

The chain carries TRBV6-5 and TRBJ1-5; D is ambiguous. V was shortened by 5 bases and J by 4 bases, with 9 bases between the two germline ends. The CDR3 sequence is 13 residues long. Germline assignment: CDR1 MNHEY and CDR2 SVGAGI. CDR3 loop: CASSPNANQPQHF. The CDR3 DNA sequence: TGTGCCAGCAGTCCCAACGCGAATCAGCCCCAGCATTTT.

The chain combines TRBV2 with TRBJ1-4, with no clear D. Germline V gene sequence: CDR1 SNHLY, CDR2 FYNNEI. The CDR3 length is 15 residues. V dropped 6 bases and J dropped 3 bases, with 14 bases sitting between them. This CDR3 reads CASSAREWANEKLFF. DNA of the CDR3: TGTGCCAGCAGCGCCCGGGAGTGGGCTAATGAAAAACTGTTTTTT. The full variable domain, in which reference TRBV2 and TRBJ1-4 provide the parts outside the CDR3, is EPEVTQTPSHQVTQMGQEVILRCVPISNHLYFYWYRQILGQKVEFLVSFYNNEISEKSEIFDDQFSVERPDGSNFTLKIRSTKLEDSAMYFCASSAREWANEKLFFGSGTQLSVL.

The rearrangement links TRBV18 to TRBJ1-6; D is perhaps TRBD1 (6 bases). V lost 3 bases to trimming and J lost 8 bases, with 14 bases between them. The length of the CDR3 is 15 residues. Germline V gene sequence: CDR1 KGHSH, CDR2 LQKENI. The CDR3 coding sequence is TGTGCCAGCTCACCGGGACAAGCCCAACATTCACCCCTCCACTTT. Translated: CASSPGQAQHSPLHF.